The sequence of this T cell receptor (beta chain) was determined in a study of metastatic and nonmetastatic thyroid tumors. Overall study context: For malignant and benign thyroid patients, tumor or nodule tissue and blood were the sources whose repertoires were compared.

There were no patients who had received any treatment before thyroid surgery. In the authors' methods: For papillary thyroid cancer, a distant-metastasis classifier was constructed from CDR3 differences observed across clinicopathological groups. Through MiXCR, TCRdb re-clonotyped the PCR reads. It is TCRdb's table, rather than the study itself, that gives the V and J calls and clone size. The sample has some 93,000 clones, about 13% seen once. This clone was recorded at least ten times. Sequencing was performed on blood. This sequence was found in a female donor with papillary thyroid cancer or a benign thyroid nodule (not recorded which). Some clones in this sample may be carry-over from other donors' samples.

Here the CDR3 reads CSVEIGRNEQYF. The CDR3 DNA sequence: TGCAGCGTTGAAATTGGGCGAAACGAGCAGTACTTC. This sequence joins TRBV29-1 and TRBJ2-7; no definite D call. The V gene's germline CDR1 is SQVTM and CDR2 ANQGSEA. Deletions cut 2 bases from V and 5 bases from J, with 10 bases between. The CDR3 totals 12 residues.